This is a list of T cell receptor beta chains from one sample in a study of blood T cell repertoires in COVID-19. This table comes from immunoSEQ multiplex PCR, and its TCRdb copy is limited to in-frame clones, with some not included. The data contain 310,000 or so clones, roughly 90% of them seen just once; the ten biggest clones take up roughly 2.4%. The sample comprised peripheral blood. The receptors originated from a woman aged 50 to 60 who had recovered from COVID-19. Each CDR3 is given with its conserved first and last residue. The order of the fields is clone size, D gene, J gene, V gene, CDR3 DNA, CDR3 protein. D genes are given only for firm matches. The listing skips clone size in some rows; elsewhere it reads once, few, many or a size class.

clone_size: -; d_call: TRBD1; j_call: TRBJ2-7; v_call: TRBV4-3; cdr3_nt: TGCGCCAGCAGCCAGGACAGGGGGCACTACGAGCAGTACTTC; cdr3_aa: CASSQDRGHYEQYF
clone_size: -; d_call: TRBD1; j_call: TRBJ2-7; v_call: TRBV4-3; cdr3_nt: TGCGCCAGCAGCCAAGATTTAGGGGACAGAGTCTACGAGCAGTACTTC; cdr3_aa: CASSQDLGDRVYEQYF
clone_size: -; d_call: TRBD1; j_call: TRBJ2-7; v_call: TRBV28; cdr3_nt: TGTGCCAGCAGTGAGACAGGGGGCACATACGAGCAGTACTTC; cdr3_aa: CASSETGGTYEQYF
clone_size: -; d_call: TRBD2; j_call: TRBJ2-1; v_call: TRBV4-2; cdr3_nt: TGTGCCAGCAGCCAAGACCGCTTAGCGGGAGGGGGGAATGAGCAGTTCTTC; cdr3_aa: CASSQDRLAGGGNEQFF
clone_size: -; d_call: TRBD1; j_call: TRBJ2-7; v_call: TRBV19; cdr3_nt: TGTGCCAGTAGTCTCGGACAGGGTGTTTCGTACGAGCAGTACTTC; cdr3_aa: CASSLGQGVSYEQYF
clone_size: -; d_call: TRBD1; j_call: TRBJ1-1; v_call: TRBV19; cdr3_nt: TGTGCCAGTAGTATGGGGATTAGACAGGGGTACACTATAGGCACTGAAGCTTTCTTT; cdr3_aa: CASSMGIRQGYTIGTEAFF
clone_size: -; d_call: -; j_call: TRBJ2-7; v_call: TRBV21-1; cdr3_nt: TGTGCCAGCAGCAAAGTGAGAAGCCCCTACGAGCAGTACTTC; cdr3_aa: CASSKVRSPYEQYF
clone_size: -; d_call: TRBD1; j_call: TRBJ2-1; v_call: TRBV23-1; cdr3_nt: TGCGCCAGCAGTCAAATGTGGGACAGGGTTCTACCTCGTTCCGAGAGTGGTCAGTTCTTC; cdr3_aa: CASSQMWDRVLPRSESGQFF
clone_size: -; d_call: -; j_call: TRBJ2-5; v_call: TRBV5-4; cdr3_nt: TGTGCCAGCAGCTTGGACGGGGTTGGTGAGACCCAGTACTTC; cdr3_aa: CASSLDGVGETQYF
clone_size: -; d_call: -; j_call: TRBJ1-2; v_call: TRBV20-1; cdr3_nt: TGCAGTGTGGGGGAGGGCGGCGGCTACACCTTC; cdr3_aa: CSVGEGGGYTF
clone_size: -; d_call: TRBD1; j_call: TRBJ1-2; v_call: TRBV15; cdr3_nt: TGTGCCACCAAGCAACAGGGGGCTTTCTATGGCTACACCTTC; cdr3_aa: CATKQQGAFYGYTF
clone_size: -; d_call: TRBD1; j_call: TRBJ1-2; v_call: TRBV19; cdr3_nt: TGTGCCAGTAGTTCAATCCGGACAGGAGCCAACTATGGCTACACCTTC; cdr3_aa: CASSSIRTGANYGYTF
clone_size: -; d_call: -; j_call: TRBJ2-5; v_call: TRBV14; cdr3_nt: TGTGCCAGCAGCCAAACTAGCCCGGAGACCCAGTACTTC; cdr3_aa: CASSQTSPETQYF
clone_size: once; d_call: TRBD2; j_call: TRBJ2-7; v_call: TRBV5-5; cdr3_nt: TGTGCCAGCAGCTTGGCTGGTCCGGGAGGGGGCTACGAGCAGTACTTC; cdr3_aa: CASSLAGPGGGYEQYF
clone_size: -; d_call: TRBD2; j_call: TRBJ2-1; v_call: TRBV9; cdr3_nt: TGTGCCAGCAGCGTACAAGGCCTAGCGGGAACTGAGCAGTTCTTC; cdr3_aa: CASSVQGLAGTEQFF
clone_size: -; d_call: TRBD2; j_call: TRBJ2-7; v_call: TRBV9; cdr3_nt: TGTGCCAGCAGCGTGGGAGGGCTGGGTTACGAGCAGTACTTC; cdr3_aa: CASSVGGLGYEQYF
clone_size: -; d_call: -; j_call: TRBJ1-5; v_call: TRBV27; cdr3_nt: TGTGCCAGCAGGAGATGGAGGGACGGTCAGCCCCAGCATTTT; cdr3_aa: CASRRWRDGQPQHF
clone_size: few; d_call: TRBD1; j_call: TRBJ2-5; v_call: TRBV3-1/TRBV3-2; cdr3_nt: TGTGCCAGCAGCGTAGAACAGGGGAGCCAAGAGACCCAGTACTTC; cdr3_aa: CASSVEQGSQETQYF
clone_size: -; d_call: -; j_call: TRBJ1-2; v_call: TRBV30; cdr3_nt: TGTGCCTGGAGTGTAAGGGGAATTGGCTACACCTTC; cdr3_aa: CAWSVRGIGYTF
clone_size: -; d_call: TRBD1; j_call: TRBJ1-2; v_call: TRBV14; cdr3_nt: TGTGCCAGCAGCCGACAGGGGAGGCCCTTGGGCTACACCTTC; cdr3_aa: CASSRQGRPLGYTF
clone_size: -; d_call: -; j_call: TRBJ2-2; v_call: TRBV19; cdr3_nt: TGTGCCAGTAGTAAACGAAGGGCGATTTTCGCAGGCAGGGTCACCGGGGAGCTGTTTTTT; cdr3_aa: CASSKRRAIFAGRVTGELFF
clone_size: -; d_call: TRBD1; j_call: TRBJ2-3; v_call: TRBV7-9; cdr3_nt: TGTGCCAGCAGCTCGCGACAGGGGGAGATTAGCACAGATACGCAGTATTTT; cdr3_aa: CASSSRQGEISTDTQYF
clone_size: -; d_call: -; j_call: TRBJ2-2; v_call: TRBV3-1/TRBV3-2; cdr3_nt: TGTGCCAGCAGCCAAGTCCCTTTGGACTCCCGAACCGGGGAGCTGTTTTTT; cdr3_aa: CASSQVPLDSRTGELFF
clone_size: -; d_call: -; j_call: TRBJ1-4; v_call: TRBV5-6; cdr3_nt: TGTGCCAGCAGCTTGCGAGGGTACGAAAAACTGTTTTTT; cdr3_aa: CASSLRGYEKLFF
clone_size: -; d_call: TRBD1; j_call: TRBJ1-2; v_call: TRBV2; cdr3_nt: TGTGCCAGCACCCCGGACAGGGCTAACTATGGCTACACCTTC; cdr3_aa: CASTPDRANYGYTF
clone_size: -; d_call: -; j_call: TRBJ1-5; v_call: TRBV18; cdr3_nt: TGTGCCAGCTCAGAAGACAGGAATCAGCCCCAGCATTTT; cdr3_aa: CASSEDRNQPQHF
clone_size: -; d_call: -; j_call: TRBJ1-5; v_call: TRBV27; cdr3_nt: TGTGCCAGCAGTTTATCGAGGTATAGAAATCAGCCCCAGCATTTT; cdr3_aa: CASSLSRYRNQPQHF
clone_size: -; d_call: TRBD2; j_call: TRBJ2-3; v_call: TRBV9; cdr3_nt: TGTGCCAGCAGCGTAGGCGGTAGCGGGGGGGTGGGCACAGATACGCAGTATTTT; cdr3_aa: CASSVGGSGGVGTDTQYF
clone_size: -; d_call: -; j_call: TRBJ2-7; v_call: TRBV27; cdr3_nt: TGTGCCAGCAGTCCGACTAGTTTCTACGAGCAGTACTTC; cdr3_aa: CASSPTSFYEQYF
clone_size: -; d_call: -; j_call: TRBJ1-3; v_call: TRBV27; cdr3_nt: TGTGCCAGCAGTTCGGGAACCACTGGCTCTGGAAACACCATATATTTT; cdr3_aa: CASSSGTTGSGNTIYF
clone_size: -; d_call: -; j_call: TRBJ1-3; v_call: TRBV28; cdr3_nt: TGTGCCAGCAGTTTCCAGCGGGGTTTGGGAAACACCATATATTTT; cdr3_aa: CASSFQRGLGNTIYF
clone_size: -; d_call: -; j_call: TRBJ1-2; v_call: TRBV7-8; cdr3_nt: TGTGCCAGCAGCTCAGGACAGCCCTATGGCTACACCTTC; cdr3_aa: CASSSGQPYGYTF
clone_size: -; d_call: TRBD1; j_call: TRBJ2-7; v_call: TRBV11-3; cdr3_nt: TGTGCCAGCAGCCCAGGGGGACAGGGGTCCTACGAGCAGTACTTC; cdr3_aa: CASSPGGQGSYEQYF
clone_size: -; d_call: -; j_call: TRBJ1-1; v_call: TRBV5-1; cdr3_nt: TGCGCCAGCAGTCGCAGAGGCACTGAAGCTTTCTTT; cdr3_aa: CASSRRGTEAFF
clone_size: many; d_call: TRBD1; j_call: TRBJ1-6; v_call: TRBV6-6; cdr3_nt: TGTGCCAGCAGGAAGGGACAGGGAGATTCACCCCTCCACTTT; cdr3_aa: CASRKGQGDSPLHF
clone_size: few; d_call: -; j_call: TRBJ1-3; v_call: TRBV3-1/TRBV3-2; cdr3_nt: TGTGCCAGCAGCCATCAACGGTCCGGGTTATCATCTGGAAACACCATATATTTT; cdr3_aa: CASSHQRSGLSSGNTIYF
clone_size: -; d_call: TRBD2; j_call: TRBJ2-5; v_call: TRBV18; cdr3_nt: TGTGCCAGCTCACCTCTCCCCCGGGGGGGTCAAGAGACCCAGTACTTC; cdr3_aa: CASSPLPRGGQETQYF
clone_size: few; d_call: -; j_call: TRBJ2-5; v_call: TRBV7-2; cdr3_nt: TGTGCCAGCAGCCGGGGACTCACATCACAAGAGACCCAGTACTTC; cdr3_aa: CASSRGLTSQETQYF
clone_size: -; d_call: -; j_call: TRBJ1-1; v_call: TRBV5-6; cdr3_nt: TGTGCCAGCAGCTTGGACATTATGAACACTGAAGCTTTCTTT; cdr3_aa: CASSLDIMNTEAFF
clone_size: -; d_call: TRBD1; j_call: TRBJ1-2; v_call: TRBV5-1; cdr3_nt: TGCGCCAGCAGCTTGGGGGACAGGGGTGGTGGCTACACCTTC; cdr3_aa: CASSLGDRGGGYTF
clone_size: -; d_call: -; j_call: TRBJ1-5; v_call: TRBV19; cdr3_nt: TGTGCCAGTAGTAGAGGTCAGAGTCGTGATCAGCCCCAGCATTTT; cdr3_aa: CASSRGQSRDQPQHF
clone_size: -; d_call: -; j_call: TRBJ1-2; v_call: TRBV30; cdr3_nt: TGTGCCTGGAGACCCCTCGAGGCGGGGTATGGCTACACCTTC; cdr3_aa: CAWRPLEAGYGYTF
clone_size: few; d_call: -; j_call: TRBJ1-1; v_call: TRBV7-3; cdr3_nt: TGTGCCAGCAGCTCTTATGACAAACCCGAAGCTTTCTTT; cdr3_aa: CASSSYDKPEAFF
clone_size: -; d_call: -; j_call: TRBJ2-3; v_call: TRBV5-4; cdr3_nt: TGTGCCAGCAGCTTGGAGGGAGCTACAGATACGCAGTATTTT; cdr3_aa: CASSLEGATDTQYF
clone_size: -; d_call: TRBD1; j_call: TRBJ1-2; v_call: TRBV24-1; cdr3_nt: TGTGCCACCAGTGAGTGGGACAGCTATGGCTACACCTTC; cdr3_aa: CATSEWDSYGYTF
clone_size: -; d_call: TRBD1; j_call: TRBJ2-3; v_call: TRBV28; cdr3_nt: TGTGCCAGCAGCACGACAGGGGGCACAGATACGCAGTATTTT; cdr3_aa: CASSTTGGTDTQYF
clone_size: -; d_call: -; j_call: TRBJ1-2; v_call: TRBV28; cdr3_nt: TGTGCCAGCAGTTTAGGTCTGGGAGAGAACTATGGCTACACCTTC; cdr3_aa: CASSLGLGENYGYTF
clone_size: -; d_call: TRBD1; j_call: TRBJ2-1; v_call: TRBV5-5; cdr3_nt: TGTGCCAGCAGCTTGGGGGACAGGGTGATCAATGAGCAGTTCTTC; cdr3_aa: CASSLGDRVINEQFF
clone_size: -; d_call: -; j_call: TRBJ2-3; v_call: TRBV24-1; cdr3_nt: TGTGCCACAGCCCAGGGTACAGATACGCAGTATTTT; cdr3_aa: CATAQGTDTQYF
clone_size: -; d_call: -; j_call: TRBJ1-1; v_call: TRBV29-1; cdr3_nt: TGCAGCGTTGAAGGTGGGACTAGCGGGAGGGCTAGCACTGAAGCTTTCTTT; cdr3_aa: CSVEGGTSGRASTEAFF
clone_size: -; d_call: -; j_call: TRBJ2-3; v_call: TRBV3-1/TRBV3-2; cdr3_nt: TGTGCCAGCAGCCAAGACCTCCGAGGGGATACGCAGTATTTT; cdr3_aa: CASSQDLRGDTQYF
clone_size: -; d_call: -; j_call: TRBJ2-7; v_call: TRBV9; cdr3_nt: TGTGCCAGCAGCGTAGATTCTATCTCAGGGCACTACGAGCAGTACTTC; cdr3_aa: CASSVDSISGHYEQYF
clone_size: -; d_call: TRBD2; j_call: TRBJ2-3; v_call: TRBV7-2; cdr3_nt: TGTGCCAGCAGCTACGTAGCGGGGGGACGCCCCACAGATACGCAGTATTTT; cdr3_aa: CASSYVAGGRPTDTQYF